The text below deals with one T cell receptor beta chain. Its cognate antigen is unknown. A junction end diverges from the germline sequence, so it may reflect a read error. This record belongs to a study of a mutant IDH1 vaccine in newly diagnosed glioma. For the study at large: Onset of vaccination occurred 4-6 weeks following radiotherapy alone, or with temozolomide cycles.

Specified time point: week 35, safety follow-up. Vaccinated patients received 300 ug of mutant IDH1 20-mer peptide per dose, with topical imiquimod. Patients came in for eight vaccinations, in weeks 1, 3, 5, 7, 11, 15, 19 and 23. Method: immunoSEQ multiplex PCR; TCRdb's copy keeps in-frame clones and lacks some. Among 20,000 to 30,000 clones listed, less than 90% were seen once. Study-level results: Among patients, nearly 95% showed immune responses induced by the vaccine.

This clonotype originated in a man under 40 with glioma. The specimen was PBMCs, collected from a glioma patient whose treatment included an IDH1 peptide vaccine.

The CDR3 here is CASSITDRTYEKLFF. The CDR3 DNA sequence: TGTGCCAGTAGTATTACGGACAGAACTTATGAAAAACTGTTTTTT. The chain uses TRBV19 and TRBJ1-4, with D perhaps matching TRBD1 (6 bases). Germline lookup yields CDR1 LNHDA and CDR2 SQIVND (reference sequence). This CDR3 has 15 residues. Using reference TRBV19 and TRBJ1-4 for the parts outside the CDR3, the full variable domain is DGGITQSPKYLFRKEGQNVTLSCEQNLNHDAMYWYRQDPGQGLRLIYYSQIVNDFQKGDIAEGYSVSREKKESFPLTVTSAQKNPTAFYLCASSITDRTYEKLFFGSGTQLSVL.